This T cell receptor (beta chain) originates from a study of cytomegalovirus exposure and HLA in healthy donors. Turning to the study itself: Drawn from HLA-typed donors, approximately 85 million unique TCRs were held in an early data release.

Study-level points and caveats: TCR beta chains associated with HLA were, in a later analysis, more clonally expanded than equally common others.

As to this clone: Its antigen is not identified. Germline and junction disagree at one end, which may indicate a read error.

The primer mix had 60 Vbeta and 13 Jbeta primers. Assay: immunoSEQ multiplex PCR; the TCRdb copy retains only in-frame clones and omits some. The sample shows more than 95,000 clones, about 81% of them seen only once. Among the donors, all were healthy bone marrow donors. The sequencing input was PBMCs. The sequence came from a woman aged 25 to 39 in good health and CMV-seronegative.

The CDR3 spells CSSSKVGGRINEQFF. The CDR3 region has the DNA TGTTCCAGCAGCAAAGTCGGGGGGCGAATCAATGAACAGTTCTTC. The chain links TRBV7-9 to TRBJ2-1; D is perhaps TRBD2 (7 bases). The CDR3 covers 15 residues. Germline values: CDR1 SEHNR, CDR2 FQNEAQ (reference sequence).